Below are 19 T cell receptor beta chains sequenced from a single sample in a study of response to subunit inactivated influenza vaccine. TCRdb re-called the RT-PCR reads through MiXCR, storing one row per CDR3 protein. Altogether hundreds of thousands of distinct CDR3 sequences are present, around 25% being singletons, with the ten largest covering about 1.9%. Material: CD4+ T cells sorted from PBMCs, obtained around 5 days after vaccination. These receptors came from a man in his fifties or sixties who received an inactivated influenza vaccine.

The chain employs TRBV28 and TRBJ1-1; 7 nucleotides match TRBD1. The CDR3 runs to 17 residues. V was clipped by 2 bases and J by 2 bases; unmatched bases: 11. CDR1 is MDHEN and CDR2 is SYDVKM in the germline V gene. The CDR3 loop reads CASSLRGRGLVNTEAFF. As DNA, the CDR3 is TGTGCCAGCAGTTTAAGGGGAAGGGGGCTTGTAAACACTGAAGCTTTCTTT.

V gene TRBV10-3 combines with J gene TRBJ2-7, with D tentatively TRBD1 (7 bases). V dropped 2 bases and J dropped 3 bases, with 8 bases sitting between them. Germline CDR1 is ENHRY and CDR2 is SYGVKD. The CDR3 contains 13 residues. The DNA for the CDR3 is TGTGCCATCAGTGAGCAGGGGGGCTACGAGCAGTACTTC. As protein: CAISEQGGYEQYF.

This clonotype has a count of ten or more. The chain carries TRBV7-8 and TRBJ1-5; 9 bases agree with TRBD1. There are 14 residues in the CDR3. Germline loops: CDR1 SGHVS, CDR2 FQNEAQ. V shed 4 bases and J 7 bases; nucleotides not matched to a gene: 5. The CDR3: CASSSGQGNQPQHF. The CDR3 DNA reads TGTGCCAGCAGCTCGGGACAGGGAAACCAGCCCCAGCATTTT.

The CDR3 coding sequence is TGCGCCAGCAGCTTGGAAGGTGCGGACAGGGATGCTTTCTTT. It encodes CASSLEGADRDAFF. This chain uses TRBV5-1 with TRBJ1-1; 8 bases align to TRBD1. CDR1 and CDR2 (germline): SGHRS, YFSETQ. This CDR3 contains 14 residues. With V trimmed by 0 bases and J by 11 bases, 9 bases remained unmatched.

The V and J genes are TRBV6-2 or TRBV6-3 and TRBJ2-5; possible D gene TRBD2, 6 bases. The germline V and J ends were trimmed by 9 bases and 7 bases, with 18 bases remaining between them. The CDR3 covers 13 residues. Germline V gene lookup returns CDR1 MNHEY and CDR2 SVGEGT. The CDR3 is CASSLGLAATQYF. CDR3 bases: TGTGCCAGTAGCTTGGGACTGGCGGCGACCCAGTACTTC.

The sample holds many counts of this clonotype. The chain uses TRBV5-1 and TRBJ2-7, with TRBD1 matching over 7 bases. J was trimmed by 4 bases and V by 4 bases; bases with no gene match: 11. CDR1 is SGHRS, CDR2 YFSETQ, per germline. The length of the CDR3 is 15 residues. CDR3 protein: CASSAGQERSYEQYF. The CDR3 region has the DNA TGCGCCAGCAGCGCCGGACAGGAGAGGTCTTACGAGCAGTACTTC.

The gene calls are TRBV6-6 and TRBJ2-1, with no clear D. Germline V gene sequence: CDR1 MNHNY, CDR2 SVGAGI (reference sequence). The CDR3 runs 13 residues. The V and J ends lost 5 bases and 8 bases respectively, with 13 bases between them. CDR3 sequence reads: CASSRTSSDEQFF. The CDR3 DNA reads as TGTGCCAGCAGTCGGACCTCGTCCGATGAGCAGTTCTTC.

This clonotype was counted many times. The chain recombines TRBV10-3 with TRBJ1-1, with D possibly matching TRBD1 (6 bases). CDR1 ENHRY and CDR2 SYGVKD come from the germline V gene. V dropped 0 bases and J dropped 1 base, with 12 bases sitting between them. The CDR3 runs 16 residues. The CDR3 bases are TGTGCCATCAGTGAGTCCGGATTGACAGGGAACACTGAAGCTTTCTTT. It translates to CAISESGLTGNTEAFF.

CDR3 in DNA: TGCGCCAGCAACTCAGGGGACACCTACGAGCAGTACTTC. This encodes CASNSGDTYEQYF. The rearrangement links TRBV5-1 to TRBJ2-7; D is perhaps TRBD1 (6 bases). CDR3 length equals 13 residues. Germline lookup yields CDR1 SGHRS and CDR2 YFSETQ. Trimming removed 6 bases from V and 2 bases from J, with 12 bases in between.

This clonotype occurred a few times. This sequence joins TRBV29-1 and TRBJ2-1; 7 bases align to TRBD1. V lost 5 bases to trimming and J lost 0 bases; unmatched junction nucleotides: 1. This CDR3 is built from 13 residues. Germline-derived CDR1 and CDR2 are SQVTM and ANQGSEA. DNA of the CDR3: TGCAGCGTTCAGGGGGACTCCTACAATGAGCAGTTCTTC. Amino acid sequence: CSVQGDSYNEQFF.

This clonotype occurred many times. CDR3 in amino acids: CASSLYPGAEKTQYF. DNA for the CDR3: TGCGCCAGCAGCTTGTACCCGGGAGCGGAGAAGACCCAGTACTTC. The chain uses TRBV5-1 and TRBJ2-5; possible D gene TRBD2, 6 bases. V was shortened by 1 base and J by 6 bases, with 16 bases between the two germline ends. The CDR3 covers 15 residues. Germline CDR1 and CDR2: SGHRS and YFSETQ.

The chain joins TRBV12-3 or TRBV12-4 to TRBJ2-1; D is unresolved. V was pared by 3 bases and J by 10 bases, with 16 bases between. The CDR3 runs 14 residues. As DNA, the CDR3 is TGTGCCAGCAGTTTTGGCGGCCTCCCGTCGGAGCAGTTCTTC. As protein: CASSFGGLPSEQFF.

Ten or more counts support this clonotype. The junction does not match germline at one end; this may be a read error. The chain couples TRBV12-3 or TRBV12-4 to TRBJ2-3, with D tentatively TRBD2 (5 bases). The CDR3 is made up of 13 amino acids. The CDR3 coding sequence is TGCGCCAGCAGGAGGACTAGCACAGATACGCAGTATTTT. Its translation: CASRRTSTDTQYF.

This clonotype appeared a few times. V is TRBV5-1 and J is TRBJ2-7; no reliable D call. The length of the CDR3 is 16 residues. V lost 1 base and J lost 2, with 16 bases in between. CDR1 and CDR2 from the germline V gene are SGHRS and YFSETQ. DNA for the CDR3: TGCGCCAGCAGCTTGACGCCTAACGCTTTCGCCTACGAGCAGTACTTC. It is translated as CASSLTPNAFAYEQYF.

This clonotype was seen only a few times. This rearrangement joins TRBV20-1 to TRBJ2-3, with 14 bases that match TRBD2. The V segment lost 5 bases and the J segment 4 bases; nucleotides outside the gene matches: 14. Germline V CDR1 and CDR2: DFQATT, SNEGSKA (reference sequence). The CDR3 has 18 residues. CDR3 nucleotides: TGCAGTGCTCTCCGACTAGCGGGAGGGCCAGGGCGAGCAGATACGCAGTATTTT. Residues: CSALRLAGGPGRADTQYF.

This clonotype was observed a few times. CDR3 in DNA: TGTGCCATCAGTGAGACCAAAGGCAGCAATCAGCCCCAGCATTTT. Amino acids: CAISETKGSNQPQHF. The V call is TRBV10-3, the J call TRBJ1-5; D not certain. Between the trimmed V and J ends, which lost 2 bases and 1 base, there was a span of 9 bases. Germline V gene data show CDR1 as ENHRY and CDR2 as SYGVKD. The CDR3 runs to 15 residues.

The chain couples TRBV7-6 to TRBJ1-1, with 7 nucleotides matching TRBD1. The CDR3 spans 16 residues. V lost 0 bases, J lost 1 base, and 5 bases stayed unmatched. Germline CDR1 is SGHVS and CDR2 is FNYEAQ. CDR3 in amino acids: CASSLANRGANTEAFF. CDR3 DNA: TGTGCCAGCAGCTTAGCTAACAGGGGTGCGAACACTGAAGCTTTCTTT.

This chain joins TRBV20-1 and TRBJ2-5; D is possibly TRBD2 (7 bases). Trimming pared 0 bases from V and 0 bases from J, leaving 11 bases between. The CDR3 runs 15 residues. Germline assignment: CDR1 DFQATT and CDR2 SNEGSKA (reference sequence). As DNA, the CDR3 is TGCAGTGCTAGAGATGGCGGGGGCAACCAAGAGACCCAGTACTTC. Residues: CSARDGGGNQETQYF.

The V and J genes are TRBV4-2 and TRBJ2-1; D is possibly TRBD2 (5 bases). V was clipped by 3 bases and J by 7 bases, with 19 bases between them. Germline V CDR1 and CDR2: LGHNA, YNFKEQ. The CDR3 runs 16 residues. CDR3 in amino acids: CASSQSGVSSLNEQFF. The CDR3 nucleotides are TGTGCCAGCAGCCAGTCCGGGGTGTCTAGTTTGAATGAGCAGTTCTTC.